This TCR beta chain was retrieved from a study of radiotherapy plus CTLA-4 blockade in lung cancer. Whole-study context: Disease control reached 30% to 35%, with objective responses in approximately 20%. General study points: Strongest reported response predictors: early blood clone changes and post-radiation interferon-beta. Researchers report tumor-derived TCR clones expanding in blood after radiotherapy plus ipilimumab.

Patients with chemo-refractory metastatic non-small-cell lung cancer received focal radiation plus CTLA-4 blockade with ipilimumab. Worth noting for this clone: Its antigen is unidentified.

TCRdb's table, derived via immunoSEQ multiplex PCR, lists solely in-frame clones and lacks some. Here the sample spans tens of thousands of clones, 78% being singletons. CDR1 and CDR2 from the germline V gene are SNHLY and FYNNEI. V was trimmed by 6 bases and J by 1 base, leaving 15 bases between them. This CDR3 spans 15 amino acids. The clonotype originates from a human donor with non-small cell lung cancer who had a partial response to radiotherapy plus ipilimumab. Some clones in this sample may be carry-over from other donors' samples. The source material was peripheral blood, sampled from a patient treated with radiotherapy plus ipilimumab. This chain links TRBV2 with TRBJ2-5, with a possible D match to TRBD2 (5 bases). CDR3 protein: CASRGYGGPQETQYF. The CDR3 nucleotides read TGTGCCAGCAGGGGATATGGCGGGCCCCAAGAGACCCAGTACTTC.